This TCR beta chain was captured in a study of blood T cell repertoires in COVID-19 (dated by TCRdb to the early 2020s). About the study as a whole: Collaborator samples came from the United States, Italy and Spain and covered acute and convalescent phases of COVID-19. The material from the prospective study consisted of cDNA or gDNA derived from T cells, B-cell-depleted T cells, or PBMCs. Deeply sampled blood TCRbeta repertoires from subjects exposed to, actively infected with, or recovered from COVID-19 were included in the dataset. The repertoires were made available in a free public database intended to serve as a resource for research on the immune response to SARS-CoV-2. Samples were obtained from the ongoing ImmuneRACE study (first 160 participants) and from some 1,200 subjects provided by 6 global collaborators. A de-identified subject ID, COVID-19 status, age in years and sex were almost always included in the sample metadata. Where available, HLA class I and class II types were taken from metadata supplied by the sample provider and were not determined by assay-based typing.

Worth noting for this clone: Its binding antigen is unknown. Base qualities were left out, and no much larger clone turns up one base away.

Counted from cysteine to phenylalanine, this CDR3 has 14 amino acids. The entry retains the CDR3 DNA only, 42 bases that are in frame from base 1. CDR1 and CDR2 (MDHEN, SYDVKM) derive from the germline V gene. V is pared back by 6 bases and J by 0 bases, with 9 bases lying between the germline termini. A second Seattle source provided samples from volunteer blood donors who had recovered from COVID-19. Each collaborating institution followed its own protocols to collect whole blood in K2EDTA tubes. For TCRbeta analysis, collaborators shipped samples as frozen whole blood, isolated PBMCs, or DNA extracted from either of those sample types. Broader findings and caveats from the paper: The quantity of clinical and demographic metadata differed by source and by participant and was supplied without curation.

The immunoSEQ Assay, a bias-controlled multiplex PCR, was used to amplify TCRbeta CDR3 regions from genomic DNA. Per the original workflow: Nucleated cell counts per sample were estimated from amplification of reference gene primers within the assay. Sequence reads were collapsed and filtered to measure the absolute abundance of every unique TCRbeta CDR3 rearrangement. For each sample, productive Simpson clonality was calculated by taking the square root of Simpson's diversity index across productive rearrangements. TCRdb re-hosts the immuneACCESS table, in-frame sequences only. Its copies lack some clones; in the studies checked, an unresolved V gene accounts for under half of them, and the cause for the rest is not known. The D gene and trimming were derived from the DNA, and the V and J assignments and clone size from that table. Counted in this sample were some 200,000 clones; 70% to 90% of them appeared once. The ten largest clonotypes hold approximately 2.6% of the sample.

The sample taken for sequencing was peripheral blood. The sequence joins TRBV28 to TRBJ1-5; TRBD1 is possibly the D segment (5 matching bases). The receptor's source is a man aged 50 or older who had recovered from COVID-19. In nucleotides, the sequence is TGTGCCAGCAGCGTGGGGGGTAGCAATCAGCCCCAGCATTTT. It codes for CASSVGGSNQPQHF.